This is a list of T cell receptor beta chains from one sample in a study of blood T cell repertoires in COVID-19. The data were produced by immunoSEQ multiplex PCR, yet TCRdb's version contains in-frame clones alone and is incomplete. Altogether approximately 230,000 clones are present, about nine tenths being singletons, with the ten largest covering 2.2%. The sample consisted of peripheral blood. The receptors shown here come from a young man who had recovered from COVID-19. The CDR3 runs from the conserved cysteine through the conserved F or W. D genes are given only for firm matches. Where a row states a size, it is once, few, many or the class of an expanded clone; other rows omit it.

abundance,d_gene,v_gene,j_gene,CDR3aa,CDR3nt
-,TRBD2,TRBV10-3,TRBJ2-1,CAISELPASGGSYNEQFF,TGTGCCATCAGTGAACTTCCTGCTAGCGGGGGGTCCTACAATGAGCAGTTCTTC
-,TRBD1,TRBV5-1,TRBJ1-2,CASSRGDRPNYGYTF,TGCGCCAGCAGCCGCGGGGACAGGCCCAACTATGGCTACACCTTC
-,-,TRBV5-1,TRBJ2-7,CASRITVSYEQYF,TGCGCCAGCAGAATCACAGTCTCCTACGAGCAGTACTTC
-,-,TRBV3-1/TRBV3-2,TRBJ1-5,CASSRRGDQPQHF,TGTGCCAGCAGCCGACGGGGGGACCAGCCCCAGCATTTT
-,-,TRBV11-2,TRBJ2-7,CASSLVAAASYEQYF,TGTGCCAGCAGCTTAGTGGCTGCCGCCTCCTACGAGCAGTACTTC
-,-,TRBV10-1,TRBJ1-2,CASSEGGSFYGYTF,TGCGCCAGCAGTGAGGGGGGCTCGTTCTATGGCTACACCTTC
-,TRBD1,TRBV4-1,TRBJ2-7,CASSPRNRGISYEQYF,TGCGCCAGCAGTCCTCGCAACAGGGGGATCTCCTACGAGCAGTACTTC
-,-,TRBV12-3/TRBV12-4,TRBJ2-5,CASSPFPQETQYF,TGTGCCAGCAGCCCCTTCCCCCAAGAGACCCAGTACTTC
-,-,TRBV29-1,TRBJ2-3,CSVVMGLLTDTQYF,TGCAGCGTTGTTATGGGGCTCCTCACAGATACGCAGTATTTT
-,TRBD1,TRBV19,TRBJ1-1,CASSIGQGEAEAFF,TGTGCCAGTAGTATAGGACAGGGGGAGGCTGAAGCTTTCTTT
few,-,TRBV3-1/TRBV3-2,TRBJ2-5,CASSPRVPFETQYF,TGTGCCAGCAGCCCCAGGGTCCCCTTTGAGACCCAGTACTTC
-,-,TRBV13,TRBJ2-1,CASSSELSYNEQFF,TGTGCCAGCAGCTCGGAGCTTTCCTACAATGAGCAGTTCTTC
-,-,TRBV6-5,TRBJ2-6,CASSDPGLRANVLTF,TGTGCCAGCAGCGACCCGGGGTTGCGGGCCAACGTCCTGACTTTC
-,TRBD1,TRBV5-4,TRBJ2-7,CASSLAGGQGSYEQYF,TGTGCCAGCAGCTTGGCAGGGGGCCAGGGCTCCTACGAGCAGTACTTC
-,-,TRBV2,TRBJ1-1,CASGRGQKNTEAFF,TGTGCCAGCGGTCGGGGACAAAAGAACACTGAAGCTTTCTTT
-,-,TRBV6-5,TRBJ1-5,CASNSYPQPQHF,TGTGCCAGCAATTCCTACCCCCAGCCCCAGCATTTT
-,-,TRBV4-1,TRBJ2-3,CASSQGADTQYF,TGCGCCAGCAGCCAAGGCGCAGATACGCAGTATTTT
once,TRBD2,TRBV13,TRBJ2-1,CASSSSKAGWNNEQFF,TGTGCCAGCAGCTCATCAAAAGCGGGGTGGAACAATGAGCAGTTCTTC
once,-,TRBV29-1,TRBJ1-1,CSVAISVNTEAFF,TGCAGCGTCGCAATTTCAGTGAACACTGAAGCTTTCTTT
-,TRBD1,TRBV5-6,TRBJ2-7,CASSFLRGQVYEQYF,TGTGCCAGCAGCTTCCTCAGGGGGCAGGTCTACGAGCAGTACTTC
-,TRBD1,TRBV6-2/TRBV6-3,TRBJ1-2,CASSPLHRQGNVYGYTF,TGTGCCAGCAGTCCCCTACACCGACAGGGGAATGTCTATGGCTACACCTTC
-,-,TRBV30,TRBJ1-5,CAWGAGAFGNQPQHF,TGTGCCTGGGGGGCGGGGGCCTTTGGCAATCAGCCCCAGCATTTT
-,TRBD2,TRBV27,TRBJ2-1,CASSLGAGGRNEQFF,TGTGCCAGCAGCCTGGGGGCGGGGGGCCGCAATGAGCAGTTCTTC
-,TRBD2,TRBV7-9,TRBJ2-5,CASSLLAGGYQETQYF,TGTGCCAGCAGCTTACTAGCGGGGGGGTACCAAGAGACCCAGTACTTC
-,-,TRBV28,TRBJ1-2,CASSLSPDSANYGYTF,TGTGCCAGCAGTTTATCGCCGGACAGCGCTAACTATGGCTACACCTTC
-,TRBD1,TRBV2,TRBJ2-7,CASSPPGQGAREQYF,TGTGCCAGCAGTCCCCCGGGACAGGGGGCTAGGGAGCAGTACTTC
-,TRBD1,TRBV7-2,TRBJ1-2,CASCRTGNYGYTF,TGTGCCAGCTGTAGGACAGGCAACTATGGCTACACCTTC
-,-,TRBV6-5,TRBJ2-1,CASRHDRYNEQFF,TGTGCCAGCAGACACGACAGATACAATGAGCAGTTCTTC
-,TRBD1,TRBV6-2/TRBV6-3,TRBJ1-2,CASSRTGDLYGYTF,TGTGCCAGCAGTCGCACAGGGGACCTATATGGCTACACCTTC
-,TRBD1,TRBV10-3,TRBJ2-1,CAISRRGTGAFDEQFF,TGTGCCATTTCAAGGAGGGGGACAGGGGCATTCGATGAGCAGTTCTTC
-,-,TRBV6-5,TRBJ2-3,CASTPPGTETDTQYF,TGTGCCAGCACCCCTCCCGGGACTGAGACAGATACGCAGTATTTT
-,-,TRBV6-5,TRBJ2-5,CASSSPQQQETQYF,TGTGCCAGCAGTTCCCCCCAACAGCAAGAGACCCAGTACTTC
-,-,TRBV12-3/TRBV12-4,TRBJ1-1,CASSLRGTEAFF,TGTGCCAGCAGTTTACGAGGCACTGAAGCTTTCTTT
-,TRBD1,TRBV19,TRBJ1-1,CASSRGQPNTEAFF,TGTGCCAGTAGTAGGGGACAGCCGAACACTGAAGCTTTCTTT
-,TRBD2,TRBV9,TRBJ2-1,CASSVGKTSGEYNEQFF,TGTGCCAGCAGCGTAGGTAAAACTAGCGGGGAGTACAATGAGCAGTTCTTC
-,TRBD2,TRBV19,TRBJ2-3,CASRRGTSGTDTQYF,TGTGCCAGTAGGCGGGGGACTAGCGGAACAGATACGCAGTATTTT
-,TRBD2,TRBV4-1,TRBJ2-3,CASSHPLAGLAPNTQYF,TGCGCCAGCAGCCATCCCCTAGCGGGGTTAGCCCCCAATACGCAGTATTTT
-,-,TRBV9,TRBJ2-7,CASSDGEPYEQYF,TGTGCCAGCAGCGATGGGGAGCCCTACGAGCAGTACTTC
-,TRBD2,TRBV6-5,TRBJ2-5,CASSWGGPETQYF,TGTGCCAGCAGCTGGGGGGGTCCGGAGACCCAGTACTTC
-,-,TRBV7-5,TRBJ1-5,CVRSSKTRGTGTSNQPQHF,TGTGTCAGAAGCTCAAAGACAAGGGGAACAGGAACTAGCAATCAGCCCCAGCATTTT
-,-,TRBV30,TRBJ1-1,CAWGRPFQNTEAFF,TGTGCCTGGGGCAGGCCTTTCCAGAACACTGAAGCTTTCTTT
-,TRBD2,TRBV30,TRBJ2-1,CAWSQSSQGLAYEQFF,TGTGCCTGGAGTCAGTCCTCCCAGGGACTAGCCTATGAGCAGTTCTTC
-,-,TRBV21-1,TRBJ2-1,CASSHGRGGTYNEQFF,TGTGCCAGCAGCCACGGTAGGGGGGGGACCTACAATGAGCAGTTCTTC
-,-,TRBV21-1,TRBJ1-5,CASSLTEGGVHQPQHF,TGTGCCAGCAGCCTGACCGAGGGGGGGGTGCATCAGCCCCAGCATTTT
-,TRBD1,TRBV19,TRBJ1-2,CAARGQEYGYTF,TGTGCCGCGAGGGGGCAGGAATATGGCTACACCTTC
-,TRBD1,TRBV20-1,TRBJ1-2,CSASGLQGFNYGYTF,TGCAGTGCTAGTGGACTACAGGGGTTTAACTATGGCTACACCTTC
-,-,TRBV7-7,TRBJ2-5,CASSLAHSQETQYF,TGTGCCAGCAGCTTAGCGCACAGCCAAGAGACCCAGTACTTC
-,-,TRBV6-2/TRBV6-3,TRBJ1-2,CASSPRALAMGGYTF,TGTGCCAGCAGTCCCAGGGCGCTCGCGATGGGGGGCTACACCTTC
-,TRBD1,TRBV27,TRBJ1-5,CASSLKPGQGAYYSNQPQHF,TGTGCCAGCAGTTTGAAACCGGGACAGGGGGCTTACTATAGCAATCAGCCCCAGCATTTT
-,-,TRBV9,TRBJ2-3,CASSVEYGVADTQYF,TGTGCCAGCAGCGTAGAGTACGGGGTTGCGGATACGCAGTATTTT